The 32 T cell receptor beta chains below come from one sample, sequenced in a study of CD8 T cells in ankylosing spondylitis (TCRdb year 2017). Library preparation used 5' RACE. The reads were generated on an Illumina HiSeq 2500. The raw public data were reprocessed by TCRdb itself: fastp quality trimming at Q25, MiXCR clonotype calling, in-frame beta chains only. Here each entry gathers all rows of one CDR3 protein and keeps the most common genes and DNA. The sample table contains about 35,000 distinct CDR3 sequences; only one count was recorded for about 9.3% of them. The top ten clones comprise roughly 16% of the sample. The specimen was blood, either unsorted or a sorted T cell fraction (not recorded which). Source of these receptors: a male donor with ankylosing spondylitis or in good health (not recorded which).

This clonotype was counted only a few times. V gene TRBV20-1 combines with J gene TRBJ2-1; 10 bases map to TRBD2. CDR3 length: 15 amino acids. The germline V gene encodes CDR1 DFQATT and CDR2 SNEGSKA (reference sequence). V was pared by 0 bases and J by 4 bases, with 3 bases of the junction left unmatched. The CDR3 here is CSAREGTSAYNEQFF. The CDR3 DNA reads TGCAGTGCTAGAGAGGGGACTAGCGCTTACAATGAGCAGTTCTTC.

This clonotype appeared many times. Here the CDR3 reads CASSPGMGSVTSGYNEQFF. For the CDR3, the DNA is TGTGCCAGCAGCCCGGGTATGGGGTCAGTGACTAGCGGTTACAATGAGCAGTTCTTC. The V call is TRBV28, the J call TRBJ2-1; 9 bases map to TRBD2. The J segment lost 4 bases and the V segment lost 6 bases, leaving 19 bases of the junction unmatched. CDR1 and CDR2 (germline): MDHEN, SYDVKM. CDR3 length equals 19 residues. Complete variable domain (other parts from reference TRBV28 and TRBJ2-1): DVKVTQSSRYLVKRTGEKVFLECVQDMDHENMFWYRQDPGLGLRLIYFSYDVKMKEKGDIPEGYSVSREKKERFSLILESASTNQTSMYLCASSPGMGSVTSGYNEQFFGPGTRLTVL.

This clonotype was seen repeatedly, ten times or more. V usage is TRBV3-1 and J usage is TRBJ2-1; D perhaps matches TRBD1 (6 bases). Germline-derived CDR1 and CDR2 are LGHDT and YNNKEL (reference sequence). The CDR3 contains 17 residues. Trimming removed 1 base at V and 0 bases at J, with 13 bases between. CDR3 bases: TGTGCCAGCAGCCAAGCAGGGGTTGTCATCTCCTACAATGAGCAGTTCTTC. Its protein product is CASSQAGVVISYNEQFF.

In its sample, this clonotype was seen many times. The chain recombines TRBV5-1 with TRBJ2-1; 11 nucleotides line up with TRBD2. Per germline, CDR1 SGHRS and CDR2 YFSETQ. The CDR3 is made up of 15 amino acids. With 4 bases clipped from V and 9 bases from J, the junction kept 9 bases outside the gene matches. The CDR3 DNA reads as TGCGCCAGCAGCCCCCTAGCGGGAGGAGAAAGTGAGCAGTTCTTC. Protein: CASSPLAGGESEQFF.

Ten or more counts support this clonotype. The chain links TRBV12-3 or TRBV12-4 to TRBJ2-7, with 8 bases matching TRBD1. Trimming took 5 bases from V and 3 from J; bases not matched to a gene: 3. The CDR3 spans 13 residues. The CDR3 here is CASSTGGGYEQYF. The CDR3 region has the DNA TGTGCCAGCAGTACAGGGGGTGGCTACGAGCAGTACTTC.

This clonotype was recorded at least ten times. The chain links TRBV4-2 to TRBJ2-5, with D possibly being TRBD2 (6 bases). The ends were cut back, 0 bases at V and 0 bases at J, with 17 bases in the middle. This CDR3 region has 18 residues. In germline, CDR1 is LGHNA, CDR2 YNFKEQ. In DNA form, the CDR3 reads TGTGCCAGCAGCCAAGAAAGTCCAGGGACTTTGTACCAAGAGACCCAGTACTTC. Amino acid sequence: CASSQESPGTLYQETQYF.

In its sample, this clonotype was seen a few times. The rearrangement joins TRBV7-9 to TRBJ1-1, with D possibly TRBD1 on 6 matching bases. Trimming removed 5 bases at V and 1 base at J, with 14 bases between. The germline CDR1 and CDR2 sequences are SEHNR and FQNEAQ (reference sequence). The CDR3 is made up of 15 amino acids. CDR3 DNA: TGTGCCAGCAGCCTGAGAGAGACAGGGAACACTGAAGCTTTCTTT. It specifies CASSLRETGNTEAFF. The variable domain in full, with the rest retrieved from reference TRBV7-9 and TRBJ1-1, is DTGVSQNPRHKITKRGQNVTFRCDPISEHNRLYWYRQTLGQGPEFLTYFQNEAQLEKSRLLSDRFSAERPKGSFSTLEIQRTEQGDSAMYLCASSLRETGNTEAFFGQGTRLTVV.

In its sample, this clonotype was seen many times. The gene calls are TRBV5-4 and TRBJ2-1; D uncertain. The CDR3 is 15 residues long. The germline CDR1 and CDR2 sequences are SGHNT and YYREEE (reference sequence). Deletions cut 0 bases from V and 8 bases from J, with 15 bases between. The CDR3 region has the DNA TGTGCCAGCAGCTTGGGATCTCAAGGTACCCATGAGCAGTTCTTC. Translation gives CASSLGSQGTHEQFF.

Ten or more counts support this clonotype. The chain is built from TRBV19 and TRBJ1-5, with a tentative D call TRBD1 (5 bases). Germline V gene lookup returns CDR1 LNHDA and CDR2 SQIVND (reference sequence). The CDR3 sequence is 13 residues long. Trimming pared 4 bases from V and 2 bases from J, leaving 6 bases between. The CDR3 nucleotides are TGTGCCAGTAGTACACAGGGCAATCAGCCCCAGCATTTT. It yields the protein CASSTQGNQPQHF.

This clonotype was found many times. The chain combines TRBV29-1 with TRBJ2-6, with 9 bases lining up with TRBD1. The CDR3 sequence is 17 residues long. Germline CDR1 and CDR2: SQVTM and ANQGSEA. The ends lost 3 bases at V and 0 bases at J; junction bases unmatched: 6. The CDR3 spells CSVDRDRAYSGANVLTF. CDR3 in DNA: TGCAGCGTTGATCGGGACAGGGCCTACTCTGGGGCCAACGTCCTGACTTTC.

The sample holds many counts of this clonotype. The V and J genes are TRBV28 and TRBJ2-7; 12 nucleotides align to TRBD1. In germline, CDR1 is MDHEN, CDR2 SYDVKM. J was trimmed by 7 bases and V by 6 bases; bases with no gene match: 4. The CDR3 extends over 13 amino acids. The CDR3 loop reads CASRGQGAREQYF. CDR3 coding DNA: TGTGCCAGCAGGGGACAGGGGGCGCGTGAGCAGTACTTC.

This clonotype was seen many times. The rearrangement joins TRBV10-3 to TRBJ1-1; 7 bases are shared with TRBD1. The junction had 10 bases not matched to a gene; V was cut back by 4 bases and J by 2 bases. This CDR3 is built from 16 residues. Germline CDR1 ENHRY, CDR2 SYGVKD. CDR3 region: CAISGGQPLLNTEAFF. As DNA, the CDR3 is TGTGCCATCAGTGGGGGACAGCCTCTCCTTAACACTGAAGCTTTCTTT.

This clonotype is categorized as medium-sized. This CDR3 is CASSQGQNTEAFF. CDR3 sequence (DNA): TGTGCCAGCAGCCAAGGGCAGAACACTGAAGCTTTCTTT. The chain couples TRBV4-2 to TRBJ1-1; no clear D gene. V lost 1 base to trimming and J lost 1 base, with 4 bases between them. Germline loops: CDR1 LGHNA, CDR2 YNFKEQ. This CDR3 comprises 13 residues.

Regarding this clonotype: This clone may be a read error of a much larger clone one base away. The chain joins TRBV5-5 to TRBJ2-2, with 11 bases matching TRBD2. The CDR3 spans 17 residues. The germline gives CDR1 SGHKS, CDR2 YYEKEE (reference sequence). CDR3 nucleotide sequence: TGTGCCAGCAGCCTATCTAGCGGGGGGTCGAACACCGAGGAGCTGTTTTTT. Translating gives CASSLSSGGSNTEELFF.

This clonotype was seen at least ten times. The chain is built from TRBV15 and TRBJ1-1; D call uncertain. The V end lost 0 bases, the J end lost 0 bases, and 5 bases lay between the germline ends. Germline V gene lookup returns CDR1 LNHNV and CDR2 YYDKDF (reference sequence). The CDR3 has 14 amino acids. CDR3 region: CATSREGMNTEAFF. CDR3 nucleotide sequence: TGTGCCACCAGCAGAGAGGGGATGAACACTGAAGCTTTCTTT.

This clonotype came up many times. The chain carries TRBV27 and TRBJ2-1; 10 bases are a match to TRBD1. The CDR3 runs 15 residues. In germline, CDR1 is MNHEY, CDR2 SMNVEV (reference sequence). V lost 6 bases and J lost 1; bases outside the gene matches: 3. DNA for the CDR3: TGTGCCAGCAGCCCGGGACAGGGGTCCTACAATGAGCAGTTCTTC. Translation gives CASSPGQGSYNEQFF.

This clonotype was seen at least ten times. This sequence joins TRBV29-1 and TRBJ2-6; D is perhaps TRBD1 (6 bases). Trimming pared 5 bases from V and 0 bases from J, leaving 11 bases between. The CDR3 runs to 15 residues. The germline CDR1 and CDR2 sequences are SQVTM and ANQGSEA. CDR3 sequence reads: CSVTGHSSGANVLTF. CDR3 bases: TGCAGCGTTACGGGACATAGCTCTGGGGCCAACGTCCTGACTTTC.

This clonotype has a count of ten or more. The rearrangement joins TRBV11-1 to TRBJ2-3; 9 nucleotides align to TRBD2. The CDR3 covers 18 residues. Trimming at V came to 2 bases and at J to 3 bases, leaving 12 bases not matched to a gene. Germline values: CDR1 SGHAT, CDR2 FQDESV (reference sequence). As DNA, the CDR3 is TGTGCCAGCAGCTTACCAATAAGGCTAGCGGGAACTACAGATACGCAGTATTTT. This translates into CASSLPIRLAGTTDTQYF.

The chain is built from TRBV5-6 and TRBJ2-3, with 11 bases identical to TRBD2. After removal of 8 bases from V and 3 bases from J, the junction contained 17 bases not matched to a gene. There are 18 residues in the CDR3. The germline CDR1 and CDR2 sequences are SGHDT and YYEEEE. The CDR3 coding sequence is TGTGCCAGGAGCCCTGGGCTAGCGGGAGGAGAGAGGACAGATACGCAGTATTTT. Translated, it gives CARSPGLAGGERTDTQYF.

Ten or more counts support this clonotype. This chain links TRBV29-1 with TRBJ2-4, with 16 bases identical to TRBD2. Germline-derived CDR1 and CDR2 are SQVTM and ANQGSEA. The CDR3 length is 19 residues. The trim removed 3 bases at V and 0 bases at J, leaving 8 bases unmatched. This CDR3 is CSVEGPGLAGGLAKNIQYF. The CDR3 DNA follows: TGCAGCGTTGAGGGCCCGGGACTAGCGGGAGGGCTAGCCAAAAACATTCAGTACTTC.

In this sample, this clonotype turned up many times. The chain is built from TRBV29-1 and TRBJ1-1; a weak D match, TRBD1 (5 bases). V lost 0 bases, J lost 5 bases, and 13 bases lay in between. CDR1 and CDR2 from the germline V gene are SQVTM and ANQGSEA. CDR3 size: 14 residues. CDR3 DNA: TGCAGCGTTGAAGACCAGAACGGGGGGACTGAAGCTTTCTTT. Translated: CSVEDQNGGTEAFF.

This clonotype was counted many times. J is TRBJ2-7 and V is TRBV12-3 or TRBV12-4, with 14 nucleotides matching TRBD2. The V gene end was trimmed by 5 bases and the J gene end by 6 bases; junction bases not matched to a gene: 3. The CDR3 extends over 14 amino acids. CDR3 nucleotides: TGTGCCAGCAGTCCGGGACTAGCGGGAGCCGAGCAGTACTTC. The encoded protein is CASSPGLAGAEQYF.

This clonotype was seen many times. The V call is TRBV28, the J call TRBJ2-7; tentatively, D is TRBD2 (6 bases). V was cut by 4 bases and J by 7 bases, with 11 bases left in between. Germline-derived CDR1 and CDR2 are MDHEN and SYDVKM. This CDR3 has 12 amino acids. This CDR3 reads CASSSGVWEQYF. DNA of the CDR3: TGTGCCAGCAGTTCGGGGGTCTGGGAGCAGTACTTC.

This clonotype was seen a handful of times. J is TRBJ2-5 and V is TRBV6-5, with TRBD2 identical over 11 bases. CDR1 is MNHEY and CDR2 is SVGAGI in the germline V gene. The CDR3 spans 16 residues. V lost 2 bases to trimming and J lost 5 bases; unmatched junction nucleotides: 7. The CDR3 sequence: CASSYASGRSGETQYF. The CDR3, as DNA: TGTGCCAGCAGTTACGCTAGCGGGAGGTCCGGGGAGACCCAGTACTTC.

This clonotype has more than one count but fewer than ten. The junction departs from the called germline gene at one end, perhaps through a read error. CDR3 sequence (DNA): TGTGCCATCAGCCCGGGACTAGCCGGCACAGATACGCAGTATTTT. This encodes CAISPGLAGTDTQYF. This chain links TRBV5-4 with TRBJ2-3; TRBD2 matches at 9 bases. Germline V CDR1 and CDR2: SGHNT, YYREEE (reference sequence). The CDR3 loop spans 15 amino acids.

This clonotype was seen repeatedly, ten times or more. The chain is built from TRBV6-1 and TRBJ1-2; possible D gene TRBD1, 5 bases. V lost 6 bases, J lost 4 bases, and 15 bases lay in between. The CDR3 has 14 amino acids. Germline CDR1 is MNHNS and CDR2 is SASEGT. This chain's CDR3 is CASRPQMGPYGYTF. The CDR3 coding sequence is TGTGCCAGCAGACCACAAATGGGGCCCTATGGCTACACCTTC.

At least ten counts were recorded for this clonotype. The V gene is TRBV12-3 or TRBV12-4, the J gene TRBJ2-3; 12 positions agree with TRBD2. The junction had 1 base not matched to a gene; V was cut back by 3 bases and J by 0 bases. The CDR3 runs to 16 residues. DNA for the CDR3: TGTGCCAGCAGTTTTGGGACTAGCGGGAGCACAGATACGCAGTATTTT. This codes for CASSFGTSGSTDTQYF.

Relative to its sample, this clonotype is medium-sized. This chain joins TRBV20-1 and TRBJ2-4, with 10 bases that match TRBD1. Germline V lookup: CDR1 DFQATT, CDR2 SNEGSKA (reference sequence). J gave up 0 bases and V 5 bases, and 7 bases lay outside the gene matches. The CDR3 is 16 amino acids. CDR3 residues: CSAPGQGPGAKNIQYF. Written as DNA, the CDR3 is TGCAGTGCTCCGGGACAGGGGCCAGGAGCCAAAAACATTCAGTACTTC.

This clonotype was counted ten times or more. This chain connects TRBV4-2 to TRBJ1-2; no firm D call. The germline gives CDR1 LGHNA, CDR2 YNFKEQ. The V gene lost 8 bases and the J gene lost 2 bases, with 12 bases spanning the gap. The CDR3 consists of 13 residues. CDR3 loop: CASRRTENYGYTF. In DNA, the CDR3 is TGTGCCAGCCGAAGAACTGAGAACTATGGCTACACCTTC.

The V gene is TRBV15, the J gene TRBJ2-1; 12 nucleotides match TRBD1. The trim removed 5 bases at V and 9 bases at J, leaving 5 bases unmatched. This CDR3 spans 14 amino acids. Germline lookup yields CDR1 LNHNV and CDR2 YYDKDF (reference sequence). In nucleotides, the CDR3 is TGTGCCACCAGCGTCGGGACAGGGGGCTTTGAGCAGTTCTTC. This gives the protein CATSVGTGGFEQFF.

This clonotype was recorded at least ten times. The J gene is TRBJ1-1, the V gene TRBV3-1, with a tentative D call TRBD1 (6 bases). Germline values: CDR1 LGHDT, CDR2 YNNKEL (reference sequence). Trimming removed 2 bases from V and 4 bases from J, with 11 bases in between. The CDR3 is made up of 14 amino acids. In DNA form, the CDR3 reads TGTGCCAGCAGCCAATCGGGGGCGAGCACTGAAGCTTTCTTT. Translation gives CASSQSGASTEAFF.

This sequence joins TRBV25-1 and TRBJ1-2; no clear D gene. Between the trimmed V and J ends, which lost 5 bases and 5 bases, there was a span of 18 bases. Germline CDR1 reads MGHDK; CDR2 reads SYGVNS. The CDR3 sequence is 15 residues long. CDR3 nucleotides: TGTGCCAGCAGTCGTCGGGCGGACGTAGAGTATGGCTACACCTTC. As protein: CASSRRADVEYGYTF.